This passage covers 5 T cell receptor beta chains from one sample sequenced in a study of tumor T cells in aggressive B-cell lymphoma. Sequenced by immunoSEQ multiplex PCR; TCRdb stores in-frame clones only, minus some. The sample has fewer than 2,000 clones; about 89% are singletons. Specimen: tumor tissue. All receptors derive from an adult with diffuse large B cell lymphoma.

The V and J genes are TRBV5-1 and TRBJ2-7; perhaps TRBD2 as D (7 bases). Trimming took off 1 base at V and 6 bases at J, with 14 bases between the two ends. From germline, CDR1 is SGHRS and CDR2 YFSETQ. The CDR3 loop spans 14 amino acids. The CDR3 sequence: CASSLSGGRGEQYF. CDR3 sequence (DNA): TGCGCCAGCAGCTTGTCGGGGGGCAGGGGCGAGCAGTACTTC. Full variable domain (missing parts from reference TRBV5-1 and TRBJ2-7): KAGVTQTPRYLIKTRGQQVTLSCSPISGHRSVSWYQQTPGQGLQFLFEYFSETQRNKGNFPGRFSGRQFSNSRSEMNVSTLELGDSALYLCASSLSGGRGEQYFGPGTRLTVT.

The chain combines TRBV2 with TRBJ2-7; TRBD1 matches at 9 bases. V shed 6 bases, J shed 5 bases, and the junction held 8 bases outside the gene matches. This CDR3 has 14 residues. The V gene's germline CDR1 is SNHLY and CDR2 FYNNEI. The CDR3 region is CASREGTGSNEQYF. The DNA of the CDR3 is TGTGCCAGCAGAGAGGGGACAGGGAGCAACGAGCAGTACTTC.

The V call is TRBV19, the J call TRBJ2-2; D gene unclear. Trimming pared 3 bases from V and 3 bases from J, leaving 5 bases between. CDR1 is LNHDA, CDR2 SQIVND, per germline (reference sequence). This CDR3 contains 13 residues. CDR3 in amino acids: CASSIEYTGELFF. The DNA of the CDR3 is TGTGCCAGTAGTATTGAGTACACCGGGGAGCTGTTTTTT.

The chain is built from TRBV19 and TRBJ2-3; 9 positions agree with TRBD1. The CDR3 extends over 14 amino acids. V lost 7 bases and J lost 1; bases outside the gene matches: 3. Germline values: CDR1 LNHDA, CDR2 SQIVND (reference sequence). The CDR3, as DNA: TGTGCCAGTAAGACAGGGGGGGGCACAGATACGCAGTATTTT. Its translation: CASKTGGGTDTQYF.

J is TRBJ2-5 and V is TRBV2; D may be TRBD1 (5 bases). V lost 2 bases and J 4 bases, leaving 11 bases between the germline ends. CDR3 length: 14 residues. Germline-derived CDR1 and CDR2 are SNHLY and FYNNEI. This CDR3 is CASSELGQGETQYF. CDR3 coding DNA: TGTGCCAGCAGTGAACTGGGCCAGGGAGAGACCCAGTACTTC.